This T cell receptor beta chain was identified during a study of CD8 T cells in Susac syndrome. TCR beta sequences were obtained from blood CD8+ and CD4+ T cells. The multiple sclerosis controls were treatment-naive patients affected by stable or active relapsing-remitting disease. RNA amounts of roughly 0.45 to 1 ug underwent reverse transcription with random hexamers. The CDR3 of TCR beta was amplified by immunoSEQ multiplex PCR across 54 Vbeta and 13 Jbeta. From the immunoSEQ multiplex PCR reads, TCRdb called clonotypes with MiXCR, one entry per CDR3 protein. The sample lists approximately 130,000 distinct CDR3 sequences; more than 75% were seen once. This clonotype was recorded once. CDR3 size: 17 residues. Germline V gene data show CDR1 as SGHVS and CDR2 as FQNEAQ. V gave up 3 bases and J gave up 1 base; unmatched junction bases: 10.

This TCR derives from a human donor with multiple sclerosis. Material for sequencing was CD8+ T cells from PBMCs. The chain carries TRBV7-8 and TRBJ2-7; the match to TRBD2 covers 9 bases. CDR3 DNA: TGTGCCAGCAGCTTGGGGGTACCGGGACTAGCTTCCTACGAGCAGTACTTC. It yields the protein CASSLGVPGLASYEQYF.